The 16 T cell receptor beta chains presented below share a single source sample, sequenced in a study of blood T cell repertoires in COVID-19. TCRdb keeps only in-frame clones here, not all; method: immunoSEQ multiplex PCR. Among 200,000 to 250,000 clones listed, roughly 89% were seen once. The sample comprised PBMCs or T cells enriched from blood (not recorded which). These TCRs come from a man aged 18 to 35 with acute COVID-19.

This clone has just one count. The rearrangement uses TRBV5-1 and TRBJ2-3; 14 nucleotides line up with TRBD2. The CDR3 length is 17 residues. The V segment lost 4 bases and the J segment 0 bases; nucleotides outside the gene matches: 4. Germline lookup yields CDR1 SGHRS and CDR2 YFSETQ. The CDR3 loop reads CASSTGTSGSSTDTQYF. The CDR3 DNA follows: TGCGCCAGCAGCACCGGGACTAGCGGGAGTAGCACAGATACGCAGTATTTT.

The rearrangement joins TRBV7-9 to TRBJ2-1, with a possible D match to TRBD2 (7 bases). CDR1 SEHNR and CDR2 FQNEAQ come from the germline V gene (reference sequence). The CDR3 runs 15 residues. Trimming left V 5 bases short and J 8 bases short, with 19 bases between. The CDR3 loop reads CASSPLGGGGDEQFF. In DNA form, the CDR3 reads TGTGCCAGCAGCCCCCTCGGAGGGGGGGGCGATGAGCAGTTCTTC.

The chain employs TRBV15 and TRBJ2-1; D is perhaps TRBD1 (5 bases). The CDR3 length is 16 residues. Trimming left V 0 bases short and J 2 bases short, with 11 bases between. The germline gives CDR1 LNHNV, CDR2 YYDKDF (reference sequence). The DNA for the CDR3 is TGTGCCACCAGCAGAGATAGGCAGGGCCCCTACAATGAGCAGTTCTTC. It specifies CATSRDRQGPYNEQFF. Looking up the rest from reference TRBV15 and TRBJ2-1 gives the full variable domain: DAMVIQNPRYQVTQFGKPVTLSCSQTLNHNVMYWYQQKSSQAPKLLFHYYDKDFNNEADTPDNFQSRRPNTSFCFLDIRSPGLGDTAMYLCATSRDRQGPYNEQFFGPGTRLTVL.

The CDR3 coding sequence is TGTGCCAGCAGCCGGGAGAGGGGGGGTGAGCAGTTCTTC. Translated, it gives CASSRERGGEQFF. V usage is TRBV5-8 and J usage is TRBJ2-1, with D maybe TRBD2 (7 bases). V was shortened by 4 bases and J by 9 bases, with 14 bases between the two germline ends. The CDR3 extends over 13 amino acids. Looked up from germline, CDR1 is SGHTS and CDR2 is YDEGEE.

The chain couples TRBV4-1 to TRBJ2-1, with TRBD2 identical over 9 bases. The junction had 2 bases not matched to a gene; V was cut back by 1 base and J by 1 base. The CDR3 extends over 16 amino acids. From germline, CDR1 is MGHRA and CDR2 YSYEKL. The CDR3, as DNA: TGCGCCAGCAGCCAAGGACTAGCGGATTCCTACAATGAGCAGTTCTTC. It encodes CASSQGLADSYNEQFF.

This rearrangement joins TRBV2 to TRBJ2-2, with D possibly matching TRBD2 (6 bases). CDR3 length equals 14 residues. V was shortened by 9 bases and J by 1 base, with 12 bases between the two germline ends. Per germline, CDR1 SNHLY and CDR2 FYNNEI. The CDR3 spells CARGGWENTGELFF. In nucleotides, the CDR3 is TGTGCCAGGGGGGGATGGGAGAACACCGGGGAGCTGTTTTTT.

Many counts were recorded for this clone. J is TRBJ2-3 and V is TRBV7-9, with 7 bases aligning to TRBD2. V lost 0 bases and J lost 5; bases outside the gene matches: 5. The CDR3 is 15 residues long. Germline loops: CDR1 SEHNR, CDR2 FQNEAQ (reference sequence). The CDR3 sequence is CASSLAGGMGDTQYF. In nucleotides, the CDR3 is TGTGCCAGCAGCTTAGCGGGAGGGATGGGAGATACGCAGTATTTT.

The chain combines TRBV18 with TRBJ2-2; no clear D. CDR1 is KGHSH, CDR2 LQKENI, per germline. The CDR3 has 13 amino acids. The V gene lost 1 base and the J gene lost 4 bases, with 4 bases spanning the gap. CDR3 sequence (DNA): TGTGCCAGCTCACCACAGCGCACCGGGGAGCTGTTTTTT. Encoded protein: CASSPQRTGELFF. The whole variable domain, remainder taken from reference TRBV18 and TRBJ2-2, is NAGVMQNPRHLVRRRGQEARLRCSPMKGHSHVYWYRQLPEEGLKFMVYLQKENIIDESGMPKERFSAEFPKEGPSILRIQQVVRGDSAAYFCASSPQRTGELFFGEGSRLTVL.

V and J are TRBV5-1 and TRBJ2-5; 14 bases line up with TRBD2. Per germline, CDR1 SGHRS and CDR2 YFSETQ. The CDR3 has 17 residues. V lost 0 bases to trimming and J lost 4 bases; unmatched junction nucleotides: 5. The CDR3 region is CASSLVAGTSGRETQYF. For the CDR3, the DNA is TGCGCCAGCAGCTTGGTGGCCGGGACTAGCGGGAGAGAGACCCAGTACTTC.

This chain connects TRBV12-5 to TRBJ2-7; maybe TRBD1 (6 bases). Germline V gene sequence: CDR1 LGHNT, CDR2 FRNRAP. This CDR3 is 14 amino acids long. V was cut by 5 bases and J by 0 bases, with 11 bases left in between. The CDR3 here is CASGLGDTSYEQYF. For the CDR3, the DNA is TGTGCTAGTGGTCTTGGGGACACCTCCTACGAGCAGTACTTC.

The chain recombines TRBV29-1 with TRBJ2-7; 7 bases match TRBD2. The CDR3 has 14 residues. CDR1 SQVTM and CDR2 ANQGSEA come from the germline V gene. V shed 4 bases and J 3 bases; nucleotides not matched to a gene: 9. CDR3 sequence reads: CSVGKGRENYEQYF. Written as DNA, the CDR3 is TGCAGCGTTGGAAAGGGGCGGGAGAACTACGAGCAGTACTTC.

This clone appeared a few times. CDR3 amino acids: CASSRTAGELFF. CDR3 nucleotides: TGTGCCAGCAGTCGCACAGCCGGGGAGCTGTTTTTT. The gene calls are TRBV6-5 and TRBJ2-2, with D hard to call. The CDR3 is 12 amino acids. Germline lookup yields CDR1 MNHEY and CDR2 SVGAGI. V shed 5 bases and J shed 6 bases, with 7 bases lying between them.

This clone came up a few times. The V gene is TRBV2, the J gene TRBJ1-5; D not certain. Trimming took off 6 bases at V and 0 bases at J, with 12 bases between the two ends. The CDR3 loop spans 15 amino acids. In germline, CDR1 is SNHLY, CDR2 FYNNEI. This CDR3 is CASRIKPYSNQPQHF. CDR3 DNA sequence: TGTGCCAGCAGGATAAAGCCTTATAGCAATCAGCCCCAGCATTTT.

The rearrangement joins TRBV18 to TRBJ2-7, with 8 bases lining up with TRBD2. V lost 1 base and J lost 6; bases outside the gene matches: 11. Per germline, CDR1 KGHSH and CDR2 LQKENI. The CDR3 is 16 amino acids. CDR3 in amino acids: CASSPRRTSGGGEQYF. The CDR3 region has the DNA TGTGCCAGCTCACCACGAAGGACTTCGGGAGGGGGCGAGCAGTACTTC.

This rearrangement joins TRBV6-5 to TRBJ2-5; a weak D match, TRBD2 (6 bases). This CDR3 contains 16 residues. Trimming took off 2 bases at V and 2 bases at J, with 15 bases between the two ends. Per the germline V gene, CDR1 is MNHEY and CDR2 is SVGAGI. CDR3 amino acids: CASSYAGGEVQETQYF. The CDR3 DNA sequence: TGTGCCAGCAGTTACGCCGGAGGGGAAGTACAAGAGACCCAGTACTTC.

Only one count was recorded for this clone. V is TRBV5-5 and J is TRBJ2-1; 10 positions match TRBD2. The V gene end was trimmed by 2 bases and the J gene end by 8 bases; junction bases not matched to a gene: 10. The CDR3 consists of 16 residues. CDR1 is SGHKS, CDR2 YYEKEE, per germline (reference sequence). CDR3 in amino acids: CASSLVGTSGIYEQFF. The CDR3 DNA sequence: TGTGCCAGCAGCTTAGTCGGAACTAGCGGGATCTATGAGCAGTTCTTC.